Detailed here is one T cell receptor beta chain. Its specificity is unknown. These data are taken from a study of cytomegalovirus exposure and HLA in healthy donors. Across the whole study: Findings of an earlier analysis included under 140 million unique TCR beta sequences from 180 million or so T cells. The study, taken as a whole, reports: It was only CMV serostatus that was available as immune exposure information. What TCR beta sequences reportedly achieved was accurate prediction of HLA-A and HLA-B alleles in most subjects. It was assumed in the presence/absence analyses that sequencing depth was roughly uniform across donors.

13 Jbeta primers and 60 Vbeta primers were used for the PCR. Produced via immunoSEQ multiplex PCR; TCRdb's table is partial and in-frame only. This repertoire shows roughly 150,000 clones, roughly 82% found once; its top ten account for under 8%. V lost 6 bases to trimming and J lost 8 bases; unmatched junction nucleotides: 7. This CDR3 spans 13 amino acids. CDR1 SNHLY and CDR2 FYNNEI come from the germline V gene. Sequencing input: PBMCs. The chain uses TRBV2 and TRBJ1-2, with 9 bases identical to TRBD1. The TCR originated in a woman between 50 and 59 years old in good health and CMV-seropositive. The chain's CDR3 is CASRGTGFFGYTF. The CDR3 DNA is TGTGCCAGCAGAGGGACAGGGTTCTTCGGCTACACCTTC. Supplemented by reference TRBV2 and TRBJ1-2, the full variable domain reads EPEVTQTPSHQVTQMGQEVILRCVPISNHLYFYWYRQILGQKVEFLVSFYNNEISEKSEIFDDQFSVERPDGSNFTLKIRSTKLEDSAMYFCASRGTGFFGYTFGSGTRLTVV.